A single sample gave rise to the 27 T cell receptor beta chains below, sequenced in a study of control samples from healthy donors and cancer patients. Clones were read by immunoSEQ multiplex PCR, and TCRdb kept only the in-frame ones, dropping some. The sample lists about 160,000 clones, 85% to 95% occurring once. The sample taken for sequencing was blood. Receptors were obtained from a woman between 40 and 55 years old in good health.

The V call is TRBV6-2 or TRBV6-3, the J call TRBJ1-5; 9 nucleotides agree with TRBD1. J was trimmed by 8 bases and V by 7 bases; bases with no gene match: 12. CDR1 and CDR2 from the germline V gene are MNHEY and SVGEGT. The CDR3 has 15 residues. This CDR3 is CASTPPGTGSKPQHF. The CDR3 DNA reads as TGTGCCAGCACCCCACCCGGGACAGGGTCAAAGCCCCAGCATTTT.

The chain recombines TRBV12-3 or TRBV12-4 with TRBJ1-5, with D hard to call. The CDR3 consists of 13 residues. V lost 6 bases and J 4 bases, leaving 10 bases between the germline ends. The CDR3 reads CASSYAGNQPQHF. The CDR3 DNA is TGTGCCAGCAGCTACGCGGGGAATCAGCCCCAGCATTTT.

This clone was seen just once. This chain joins TRBV6-2 or TRBV6-3 and TRBJ2-7, with no clear D. Germline V gives CDR1 MNHEY, CDR2 SVGEGT. The CDR3 runs to 12 residues. V was clipped by 5 bases and J by 6 bases, with 11 bases between them. The CDR3 DNA sequence: TGTGCCAGCAGTCCCCGGATAGTCGAGCAGTACTTC. Its protein is CASSPRIVEQYF.

A single count supports this clone. The CDR3 loop is CASNVQGNTEAFF. CDR3 sequence (DNA): TGTGCCAGCAACGTACAGGGGAACACTGAAGCTTTCTTT. V is TRBV7-2 and J is TRBJ1-1; a possible D gene is TRBD1 (6 bases). There are 13 residues in the CDR3. The germline gives CDR1 SGHTA, CDR2 FQGNSA. Deletions cut 7 bases from V and 1 base from J, with 10 bases between.

This chain joins TRBV18 and TRBJ2-1, with D unresolved. Germline values: CDR1 KGHSH, CDR2 LQKENI. The germline V and J ends were trimmed by 2 bases and 8 bases, with 10 bases remaining between them. The length of the CDR3 is 13 residues. The CDR3 coding sequence is TGTGCCAGCTCACCAGGACCGGCCCATGAGCAGTTCTTC. Encoded protein: CASSPGPAHEQFF.

This chain links TRBV6-1 with TRBJ1-6, with D hard to call. With 2 bases removed from V and 6 bases from J, the gap between germline ends came to 17 bases. The CDR3 extends over 17 amino acids. Germline CDR1 MNHNS, CDR2 SASEGT. DNA for the CDR3: TGTGCCAGCAGTGAAACGCGGCCCGGGGATCCTAATTCACCCCTCCACTTT. This codes for CASSETRPGDPNSPLHF.

The chain combines TRBV5-1 with TRBJ2-6, with a possible D match to TRBD1 (5 bases). The CDR3 contains 15 residues. Trimming shortened V by 3 bases and J by 4 bases, and 11 bases separated the two germline ends. The V gene's germline CDR1 is SGHRS and CDR2 YFSETQ. The CDR3 reads CASSYRTAGANVLTF. The DNA for the CDR3 is TGCGCCAGCAGCTACAGGACCGCGGGGGCCAACGTCCTGACTTTC.

This sequence joins TRBV6-5 and TRBJ1-3; possible D gene TRBD1, 5 bases. V was cut by 6 bases and J by 0 bases, with 12 bases left in between. CDR1 is MNHEY and CDR2 is SVGAGI in the germline V gene. This CDR3 contains 15 residues. CDR3 amino acids: CASRDDSNSGNTIYF. In DNA, the CDR3 is TGTGCCAGCAGGGACGACAGTAACTCTGGAAACACCATATATTTT.

The chain joins TRBV25-1 to TRBJ1-5; possibly TRBD1 for D (6 bases). This CDR3 comprises 14 residues. V gave up 1 base and J gave up 7 bases, with 11 bases separating them. CDR1 MGHDK and CDR2 SYGVNS come from the germline V gene. In DNA form, the CDR3 reads TGTGCCAGCAGTGAATCGGGGGGGCGGCAGCCCCAGCATTTT. Amino acids: CASSESGGRQPQHF.

This chain links TRBV9 with TRBJ2-2; no clear D. The CDR3 has 12 amino acids. Germline V gene lookup returns CDR1 SGDLS and CDR2 YYNGEE. V shed 4 bases and J shed 1 base, with 2 bases lying between them. CDR3 nucleotide sequence: TGTGCCAGCAGCCTGAACACCGGGGAGCTGTTTTTT. It translates to CASSLNTGELFF.

The gene calls are TRBV30 and TRBJ1-4; 9 nucleotides line up with TRBD1. After removal of 3 bases from V and 9 bases from J, the junction contained 20 bases not matched to a gene. The CDR3 is 18 amino acids. CDR1 and CDR2 from the germline V gene are GTSNPN and SVGIG (reference sequence). Written as DNA, the CDR3 is TGTGCCTGGAGGGGGGGGACAGGGCGTAAACTCTCCTCAAAAAAACTGTTTTTT. Its translation: CAWRGGTGRKLSSKKLFF.

The chain couples TRBV27 to TRBJ1-2; D is ambiguous. V was cut by 7 bases and J by 4 bases, with 10 bases left in between. The CDR3 runs 12 residues. Germline V gene data show CDR1 as MNHEY and CDR2 as SMNVEV (reference sequence). The CDR3 DNA follows: TGTGCCAGCACCGGGAAGGGCTATGGCTACACCTTC. Translating it yields CASTGKGYGYTF.

This clone was counted once. The V and J genes are TRBV6-5 and TRBJ2-1, with 7 bases fitting TRBD1. CDR3 length equals 15 residues. V was pared by 2 bases and J by 3 bases, with 4 bases of the junction left unmatched. Germline CDR1 reads MNHEY; CDR2 reads SVGAGI. CDR3 sequence reads: CASSYMGTDYNEQFF. As DNA, the CDR3 is TGTGCCAGCAGTTACATGGGGACAGACTACAATGAGCAGTTCTTC.

The rearrangement joins TRBV2 to TRBJ1-2; possible D gene TRBD1, 6 bases. Germline V gene data show CDR1 as SNHLY and CDR2 as FYNNEI. V gave up 2 bases and J gave up 7 bases, with 14 bases separating them. This CDR3 is built from 14 residues. CDR3 DNA: TGTGCCAGCAGTGAAAGGGGCAGGGGCTTTGGCTACACCTTC. Translating gives CASSERGRGFGYTF.

The gene calls are TRBV7-8 and TRBJ2-1; D may be TRBD1 or TRBD2 (5 bases each). The V end lost 4 bases, the J end lost 2 bases, and 15 bases lay between the germline ends. There are 16 residues in the CDR3. Germline loops: CDR1 SGHVS, CDR2 FQNEAQ. The chain's CDR3 is CASSSRVGVTYNEQFF. The CDR3 nucleotides read TGTGCCAGCAGCTCTCGAGTGGGGGTGACCTACAATGAGCAGTTCTTC.

The V call is TRBV2, the J call TRBJ2-1; D is uncertain. The germline V gene encodes CDR1 SNHLY and CDR2 FYNNEI. V was shortened by 6 bases and J by 1 base, with 10 bases between the two germline ends. This CDR3 is built from 14 residues. CDR3 protein: CASRVDNSYNEQFF. The CDR3 DNA follows: TGTGCCAGCAGGGTAGATAATTCCTACAATGAGCAGTTCTTC.

The rearrangement uses TRBV12-3 or TRBV12-4 and TRBJ2-3; tentatively, D is TRBD1 or TRBD2 (5 bases each). This CDR3 comprises 13 residues. V was shortened by 6 bases and J by 8 bases, with 15 bases between the two germline ends. DNA for the CDR3: TGTGCCAGCAGCCCCGGGACCGGCGGTACGCAGTATTTT. Amino acids: CASSPGTGGTQYF.

CDR3 nucleotides: TGTGCCACCAGCAGAGATTCGGTACGTAACACTGAAGCTTTCTTT. It yields the protein CATSRDSVRNTEAFF. The chain combines TRBV15 with TRBJ1-1; D is unclear. Germline-derived CDR1 and CDR2 are LNHNV and YYDKDF (reference sequence). This CDR3 has 15 residues. Trimming pared 0 bases from V and 2 bases from J, leaving 10 bases between.

The chain has TRBV6-2 or TRBV6-3 and TRBJ1-2, with 9 bases matching TRBD1. CDR3 size: 15 residues. CDR1 MNHEY and CDR2 SVGEGT come from the germline V gene. Losses at the gene ends were 6 bases for V and 4 bases for J; bases not matched to a gene: 9. The CDR3 spells CASSEPGQGVYGYTF. The CDR3 coding sequence is TGTGCCAGCAGCGAACCGGGACAGGGAGTCTATGGCTACACCTTC.

This clone was counted a single time. This chain links TRBV7-2 with TRBJ1-1, with D hard to call. The germline CDR1 and CDR2 sequences are SGHTA and FQGNSA. The V end was cut by 0 bases, the J end by 3 bases, with 14 bases between. This CDR3 spans 16 amino acids. The CDR3 protein is CASSLAFGLGDTEAFF. CDR3 coding DNA: TGTGCCAGCAGCTTAGCATTCGGTCTGGGAGACACTGAAGCTTTCTTT.

The chain uses TRBV7-2 and TRBJ2-5, with TRBD1 matching 7 bases. This CDR3 is 14 amino acids long. Losses at the gene ends were 5 bases for V and 4 bases for J; bases not matched to a gene: 7. Germline CDR1 reads SGHTA; CDR2 reads FQGNSA. The CDR3: CASSPSYRGETQYF. CDR3 nucleotides: TGTGCCAGCAGCCCCTCGTACAGGGGAGAGACCCAGTACTTC.

The rearrangement joins TRBV25-1 to TRBJ2-2; 7 nucleotides match TRBD1. Germline values: CDR1 MGHDK, CDR2 SYGVNS. After removal of 1 base from V and 2 bases from J, the junction contained 4 bases not matched to a gene. There are 16 residues in the CDR3. The CDR3 nucleotides are TGTGCCAGCAGTGAATGGGGACAGATAAACACCGGGGAGCTGTTTTTT. Its translation: CASSEWGQINTGELFF. Drawing the rest from reference TRBV25-1 and TRBJ2-2, the complete variable domain is EADIYQTPRYLVIGTGKKITLECSQTMGHDKMYWYQQDPGMELHLIHYSYGVNSTEKGDLSSESTVSRIRTEHFPLTLESARPSHTSQYLCASSEWGQINTGELFFGEGSRLTVL.

The chain uses TRBV7-9 and TRBJ2-1, with 13 bases lining up with TRBD2. J gave up 6 bases and V 5 bases, and 4 bases lay outside the gene matches. This CDR3 contains 15 residues. Germline V CDR1 and CDR2: SEHNR, FQNEAQ (reference sequence). As DNA, the CDR3 is TGTGCCAGCAGCCTGACTAGCGGGAGGTTCAATGAGCAGTTCTTC. Protein product: CASSLTSGRFNEQFF.

The rearrangement joins TRBV7-8 to TRBJ2-3, with TRBD1 matching over 8 bases. Germline V CDR1 and CDR2: SGHVS, FQNEAQ. The CDR3 is 13 amino acids. J lost 4 bases, V lost 6 bases, and 3 bases had no gene match. CDR3 protein: CASRVQGADTQYF. CDR3 nucleotides: TGTGCCAGCAGGGTACAGGGGGCAGATACGCAGTATTTT.

As to this clone: At one end, the junction sequence differs from germline, possibly due to a read error. The chain has TRBV19 and TRBJ1-1; TRBD1 agrees at 8 bases. CDR3 size: 14 residues. The germline CDR1 and CDR2 sequences are LNHDA and SQIVND (reference sequence). CDR3 residues: CASSLDRGASEAFF. The CDR3 DNA is TGTGCCAGTAGTTTAGACAGGGGAGCGTCTGAAGCTTTCTTT.

V and J are TRBV19 and TRBJ2-7; TRBD2 matches at 12 bases. The CDR3 is 16 amino acids. The germline gives CDR1 LNHDA, CDR2 SQIVND (reference sequence). Germline trimming cut 5 bases from V and 2 bases from J; bases unmatched to any gene: 7. CDR3 amino acids: CASSQSRTSGAYEQYF. CDR3 bases: TGTGCCAGTAGTCAGAGCCGGACTAGCGGGGCCTACGAGCAGTACTTC.

J is TRBJ1-2 and V is TRBV7-9; no reliable D call. This CDR3 is 12 amino acids long. V lost 3 bases to trimming and J lost 3 bases, with 5 bases between them. CDR1 is SEHNR, CDR2 FQNEAQ, per germline (reference sequence). The CDR3 reads CASSFSDYGYTF. In DNA, the CDR3 is TGTGCCAGCAGCTTTTCTGACTATGGCTACACCTTC.